These 30 T cell receptor beta chains were all obtained from the same sample, sequenced in a study of blood T cell repertoires in COVID-19. Sequenced by immunoSEQ multiplex PCR; TCRdb stores in-frame clones only, minus some. The repertoire holds around 260,000 clones, with around 90% as singletons. Sequencing was done on a sample of peripheral blood. These receptors were taken from a person in their late teens or twenties with COVID-19, enrolled during active disease.

The chain carries TRBV4-1 and TRBJ2-5, with TRBD1 matching 7 bases. This CDR3 has 15 residues. J lost 5 bases, V lost 0 bases, and 6 bases had no gene match. CDR1 and CDR2 from the germline V gene are MGHRA and YSYEKL. The CDR3 nucleotides read TGCGCCAGCAGCCAAGATCGAGGGGGCGGGGAGACCCAGTACTTC. Protein product: CASSQDRGGGETQYF.

The chain joins TRBV25-1 to TRBJ2-5, with TRBD2 matching over 7 bases. The CDR3 runs 13 residues. CDR1 and CDR2 (germline): MGHDK, SYGVNS. V shed 2 bases, J shed 6 bases, and the junction held 3 bases outside the gene matches. DNA of the CDR3: TGTGCCAGCAGTGAAAGCGGGGATAAGACCCAGTACTTC. Translating it yields CASSESGDKTQYF.

The chain recombines TRBV10-3 with TRBJ2-1, with D perhaps TRBD1 (6 bases). The V and J ends lost 5 bases and 7 bases respectively, with 15 bases between them. The CDR3 length is 14 residues. CDR1 and CDR2 (germline): ENHRY, SYGVKD. CDR3 coding DNA: TGTGCCATCAGTTATCAGGACAGTTCGAATGAGCAGTTCTTC. This encodes CAISYQDSSNEQFF.

V is TRBV7-9 and J is TRBJ1-4; 9 bases line up with TRBD1. Germline V gene data show CDR1 as SEHNR and CDR2 as FQNEAQ (reference sequence). There are 19 residues in the CDR3. The V segment lost 2 bases and the J segment 0 bases; nucleotides outside the gene matches: 10. CDR3 DNA: TGTGCCAGCAGCTTAAGAATGGGGACAGGGAAGGCAACTAATGAAAAACTGTTTTTT. It translates to CASSLRMGTGKATNEKLFF.

In DNA, the CDR3 is TGCGCCAGCAGCCAACATTCGGGAGGCCACTACGAGCAGTACTTC. As protein: CASSQHSGGHYEQYF. This chain uses TRBV5-1 with TRBJ2-7, with TRBD2 matching 7 bases. Germline-derived CDR1 and CDR2 are SGHRS and YFSETQ. The CDR3 covers 15 residues. J lost 3 bases, V lost 4 bases, and 10 bases had no gene match. Full variable domain (missing parts from reference TRBV5-1 and TRBJ2-7): KAGVTQTPRYLIKTRGQQVTLSCSPISGHRSVSWYQQTPGQGLQFLFEYFSETQRNKGNFPGRFSGRQFSNSRSEMNVSTLELGDSALYLCASSQHSGGHYEQYFGPGTRLTVT.

This chain uses TRBV2 with TRBJ2-1; D possibly corresponds to TRBD2 (6 bases). V gave up 5 bases and J gave up 8 bases, with 19 bases separating them. Germline assignment: CDR1 SNHLY and CDR2 FYNNEI. The CDR3 runs to 15 residues. Here the CDR3 DNA reads TGTGCCAGCAGTAGCCAGCGGGTTAATTGGGATGAGCAGTTCTTC. It is translated as CASSSQRVNWDEQFF.

CDR3 DNA sequence: TGTGCCAGCAGCTTCACCCACTCTCTAGGGGGAACACAACGGCCAAAACTGTTTTTT. As protein: CASSFTHSLGGTQRPKLFF. J is TRBJ1-4 and V is TRBV5-5; perhaps TRBD1 as D (6 bases). V lost 2 bases, J lost 10 bases, and 30 bases lay in between. Germline assignment: CDR1 SGHKS and CDR2 YYEKEE (reference sequence). The CDR3 covers 19 residues.

The chain couples TRBV6-2 or TRBV6-3 to TRBJ1-5, with TRBD1 as a possible D gene (6 bases). Trimming took off 5 bases at V and 3 bases at J, with 11 bases between the two ends. Germline V gives CDR1 MNHEY, CDR2 SVGEGT. The CDR3 is 14 amino acids. CDR3 loop: CASSLTGDNQPQHF. CDR3 DNA: TGTGCCAGCAGTCTGACAGGAGACAATCAGCCCCAGCATTTT.

This clone was detected only once. The rearrangement uses TRBV13 and TRBJ1-2; no definite D call. The germline CDR1 and CDR2 sequences are PRHDT and FYEKMQ (reference sequence). This CDR3 comprises 14 residues. V lost 5 bases and J 2 bases, leaving 12 bases between the germline ends. The CDR3 DNA reads as TGTGCCAGCAGCCAGTTGATCACGAACTATGGCTACACCTTC. Translation gives CASSQLITNYGYTF.

The V call is TRBV18, the J call TRBJ2-1, with 7 bases lining up with TRBD2. Trimming at V came to 0 bases and at J to 4 bases, leaving 6 bases not matched to a gene. CDR1 and CDR2 from the germline V gene are KGHSH and LQKENI. CDR3 length: 16 amino acids. The CDR3 sequence is CASSPPRAGLYNEQFF. The CDR3 bases are TGTGCCAGCTCACCACCGCGAGCGGGGCTTTACAATGAGCAGTTCTTC.

The J gene is TRBJ1-1, the V gene TRBV28; D remains unclear. CDR3 size: 12 residues. CDR1 and CDR2 from the germline V gene are MDHEN and SYDVKM. The V and J ends lost 2 bases and 5 bases respectively, with 6 bases between them. This CDR3 is CASSLTRTEAFF. CDR3 sequence (DNA): TGTGCCAGCAGTTTAACTAGAACTGAAGCTTTCTTT.

The chain combines TRBV6-5 with TRBJ2-7; D not certain. This CDR3 comprises 11 residues. V was pared by 6 bases and J by 4 bases, with 7 bases between. Germline assignment: CDR1 MNHEY and CDR2 SVGAGI. The CDR3 region has the DNA TGTGCCAGCAGCTATTTATACGAGCAGTACTTC. It encodes CASSYLYEQYF.

This clone has just a few counts. This sequence joins TRBV28 and TRBJ2-1; perhaps TRBD2 as D (7 bases). V was shortened by 5 bases and J by 8 bases, with 28 bases between the two germline ends. The CDR3 spans 18 residues. Per germline, CDR1 MDHEN and CDR2 SYDVKM. The CDR3 DNA reads as TGTGCCAGCAGTCCTTCTGGAGGCCTAGGGGGAGGGGAGGATGAGCAGTTCTTC. It translates to CASSPSGGLGGGEDEQFF.

The CDR3 is CASSGSGTGPHEQYF. CDR3 coding DNA: TGCGCCAGCAGCGGATCCGGGACAGGGCCCCACGAGCAGTACTTC. This chain links TRBV4-1 with TRBJ2-7; 9 bases fit TRBD1. Germline V CDR1 and CDR2: MGHRA, YSYEKL. This CDR3 has 15 residues. Trimming took 5 bases from V and 5 from J; bases not matched to a gene: 10.

The chain employs TRBV7-8 and TRBJ2-1, with TRBD2 identical over 12 bases. The CDR3 is 17 residues long. The germline gives CDR1 SGHVS, CDR2 FQNEAQ. V shed 9 bases and J 7 bases; nucleotides not matched to a gene: 16. The CDR3 spells CASSLQLGLAGFNEQFF. CDR3 coding DNA: TGTGCCAGTAGCCTCCAATTAGGACTAGCGGGGTTTAATGAGCAGTTCTTC.

The rearrangement links TRBV3-1 (or the pseudogene TRBV3-2) to TRBJ2-2; a weak D match, TRBD2 (5 bases). This CDR3 spans 14 amino acids. Looked up from germline, CDR1 is LGHDT and CDR2 is YNNKEL (reference sequence). Trimming took 3 bases from V and 4 from J, leaving 9 bases between them. The CDR3, as DNA: TGTGCCAGCAGCCAGGGGAGCGGCACCGGGGAGCTGTTTTTT. It translates to CASSQGSGTGELFF.

The genes are TRBV7-9 and TRBJ2-5; 10 bases fit TRBD2. Trimming at V came to 5 bases and at J to 5 bases, leaving 11 bases not matched to a gene. CDR3 length equals 16 residues. CDR1 is SEHNR and CDR2 is FQNEAQ in the germline V gene (reference sequence). As DNA, the CDR3 is TGTGCCAGCAGCCCCCGAGGGCTAGCGGGAGTTGAGACCCAGTACTTC. Encoded protein: CASSPRGLAGVETQYF.

The chain joins TRBV28 to TRBJ1-5; 7 bases are shared with TRBD1. Trimming cost V 8 bases and J 3 bases; bases outside gene matches: 4. This CDR3 has 13 amino acids. CDR1 and CDR2 (germline): MDHEN, SYDVKM. The CDR3 DNA is TGTGCCAGCCGGACAGGAAACAATCAGCCCCAGCATTTT. It is translated as CASRTGNNQPQHF.

The V and J genes are TRBV24-1 and TRBJ1-2; 9 positions match TRBD1. Trimming took 2 bases from V and 4 from J; bases not matched to a gene: 7. The V gene's germline CDR1 is KGHDR and CDR2 SFDVKD. This CDR3 spans 16 amino acids. CDR3 amino acids: CATSDSRTGETYGYTF. DNA for the CDR3: TGTGCCACCAGTGATTCCAGGACAGGGGAAACCTATGGCTACACCTTC.

The genes are TRBV29-1 and TRBJ2-5; TRBD2 matches 14 bases. Germline loops: CDR1 SQVTM, CDR2 ANQGSEA. The CDR3 loop spans 16 amino acids. Trimming at V came to 3 bases and at J to 4 bases, leaving 7 bases not matched to a gene. The CDR3 spells CSVEGLAGVLRETQYF. The DNA of the CDR3 is TGCAGCGTTGAGGGACTAGCGGGAGTACTGAGAGAGACCCAGTACTTC.

The sample holds one count of this clone. The chain couples TRBV6-5 to TRBJ1-1; perhaps TRBD1 as D (6 bases). The V gene lost 4 bases and the J gene lost 3 bases, with 12 bases spanning the gap. CDR3 length: 14 residues. Germline CDR1 MNHEY, CDR2 SVGAGI. CDR3: CASSLQGRHTEAFF. The DNA of the CDR3 is TGTGCCAGCAGTTTGCAGGGGAGACACACTGAAGCTTTCTTT.

The chain uses TRBV9 and TRBJ2-5; D ambiguous. With 0 bases removed from V and 1 base from J, the gap between germline ends came to 10 bases. There are 15 residues in the CDR3. Germline-derived CDR1 and CDR2 are SGDLS and YYNGEE. CDR3 nucleotide sequence: TGTGCCAGCAGCGTAGGAACTCTCGCCCAAGAGACCCAGTACTTC. Translated: CASSVGTLAQETQYF.

CDR3 sequence: CASSAGTSLYNEQFF. Written as DNA, the CDR3 is TGTGCCAGCAGCGCCGGGACTAGTCTCTACAATGAGCAGTTCTTC. V and J are TRBV11-2 and TRBJ2-1; 8 bases match TRBD2. In germline, CDR1 is SGHAT, CDR2 FQNNGV. J lost 3 bases, V lost 5 bases, and 6 bases had no gene match. The length of the CDR3 is 15 residues.

V usage is TRBV6-5 and J usage is TRBJ2-1; D unclear. Germline V gives CDR1 MNHEY, CDR2 SVGAGI. Between the trimmed V and J ends, which lost 0 bases and 6 bases, there was a span of 6 bases. CDR3 size: 13 residues. The CDR3 DNA reads TGTGCCAGCAGTTACTCCCGGTCCAATGAGCAGTTCTTC. Protein product: CASSYSRSNEQFF.

The genes are TRBV20-1 and TRBJ1-2; 7 bases agree with TRBD1. Germline trimming cut 3 bases from V and 0 bases from J; bases unmatched to any gene: 4. Germline CDR1 DFQATT, CDR2 SNEGSKA (reference sequence). CDR3 length equals 14 residues. This CDR3 is CSASLQGTNYGYTF. CDR3 sequence (DNA): TGCAGTGCTAGTCTACAGGGGACTAACTATGGCTACACCTTC.

The chain has TRBV12-3 or TRBV12-4 and TRBJ2-1; D is undetermined. V dropped 10 bases and J dropped 6 bases, with 10 bases sitting between them. This CDR3 is 11 amino acids long. CDR3 region: CATSPGNEQFF. The CDR3 nucleotides read TGTGCCACCTCGCCCGGCAATGAGCAGTTCTTC.

This rearrangement joins TRBV2 to TRBJ1-2; TRBD1 agrees at 12 bases. Trimming took 0 bases from V and 5 from J; bases not matched to a gene: 7. The CDR3 spans 17 residues. In germline, CDR1 is SNHLY, CDR2 FYNNEI. The CDR3 spells CASSEAQGTGGPYGYTF. The CDR3, as DNA: TGTGCCAGCAGTGAAGCCCAAGGGACAGGGGGCCCGTATGGCTACACCTTC.

This clone was recorded once. This chain connects TRBV5-6 to TRBJ1-2, with D unresolved. V was shortened by 3 bases and J by 8 bases, with 8 bases between the two germline ends. CDR3 length: 11 amino acids. CDR1 and CDR2 (germline): SGHDT, YYEEEE. The CDR3 DNA reads TGTGCCAGCAGCTCCTTACGGGGCTACACCTTC. This translates into CASSSLRGYTF.

V and J are TRBV12-3 or TRBV12-4 and TRBJ2-2; D remains unclear. The V end was cut by 9 bases, the J end by 6 bases, with 11 bases between. CDR3 length equals 12 residues. DNA for the CDR3: TGTGCCAGTAAGGAAGGAGCCGGGGAGCTGTTTTTT. Translation gives CASKEGAGELFF.

The chain combines TRBV5-1 with TRBJ1-3; D remains unclear. CDR1 is SGHRS and CDR2 is YFSETQ in the germline V gene. V was clipped by 3 bases and J by 1 base, with 14 bases between them. CDR3 length: 16 residues. The CDR3 nucleotides are TGCGCCAGCAGCTCCGGTACAGCGGGGTCTGGAAACACCATATATTTT. Encoded protein: CASSSGTAGSGNTIYF. Full variable domain (remainder filled in from reference TRBV5-1 and TRBJ1-3): KAGVTQTPRYLIKTRGQQVTLSCSPISGHRSVSWYQQTPGQGLQFLFEYFSETQRNKGNFPGRFSGRQFSNSRSEMNVSTLELGDSALYLCASSSGTAGSGNTIYFGEGSWLTVV.